A single T cell receptor (beta chain) is shown here with its context. Its antigen is not identified. V was shortened by 2 bases and J by 8 bases, with 10 bases between the two germline ends. CDR1 is SGHVS and CDR2 is FQNEAQ in the germline V gene. The CDR3 contains 14 residues. Presence of unique molecular identifiers characterized the TCR beta cDNA libraries. TCRdb processed the PCR reads anew with MiXCR; each CDR3 protein has one entry. The sample lists about 570,000 distinct CDR3 sequences, around a third occurring once. The sample originates from a study of post-analysis software for immune sequencing data. Study-wide findings and caveats: The five TRBV segments detected at higher frequency in patients than in controls included TRBV5-6, TRBV5-1 and TRBV20-1. Compared against controls, patients with multiple sclerosis displayed significantly lower normalized Chao1 diversity.

The source of this sequence is a girl aged 2-17 years with multiple sclerosis. The chain carries TRBV7-8 and TRBJ1-6; D is ambiguous. Sequencing used blood. The CDR3 bases are TGTGCCAGCAGCTTAAACAGAGGTTATTCACCCCTCCACTTT. Translated: CASSLNRGYSPLHF. Full variable domain (rest looked up from reference TRBV7-8 and TRBJ1-6): GAGVSQSPRYKVAKRGQDVALRCDPISGHVSLFWYQQALGQGPEFLTYFQNEAQLDKSGLPSDRFFAERPEGSVSTLKIQRTQQEDSAVYLCASSLNRGYSPLHFGNGTRLTVT.